This TCR beta chain is drawn from a study of blood T cell repertoires in COVID-19. Study-wide context: Samples representing acute and convalescent COVID-19 were sourced from the United States, Italy and Spain. PBMCs, B-cell-depleted T cells, or T cells were the source of the cDNA or gDNA that made up the material.

Germline V CDR1 and CDR2: SGHVS, FQNEAQ. V trimming: 5 bases; J trimming: 1 base; junction bases outside the gene matches: 7. There are 16 residues in the CDR3. Authors' data handling: It was from reference gene primer amplification that nucleated cell counts were estimated. The data were produced by immunoSEQ multiplex PCR, yet TCRdb's version contains in-frame clones alone and is incomplete. That table is the source of V, J and clone size, and D and trimming were worked out from the DNA. The data contain tens of thousands of clones, 84% of them seen just once; the ten biggest clones take up more than 1.5%.

Sequenced input: peripheral blood. This TCR came from a man in his fifties or sixties with acute or convalescent COVID-19. The chain combines TRBV7-8 with TRBJ1-1; TRBD1 matches at 10 bases. CDR3 DNA sequence: TGTGCCAGCAGCGCGAGGGACAGGGGATCGAACACTGAAGCTTTCTTT. Its protein product is CASSARDRGSNTEAFF.